The next 18 T cell receptor beta chains were all read from a single sample in a study of blood T cell repertoires in COVID-19. Produced via immunoSEQ multiplex PCR; TCRdb's table is partial and in-frame only. The table lists 200,000 to 300,000 clones, roughly 76% of them singletons. Sequencing was performed on peripheral blood. Receptors were obtained from a woman of 80 years or more with COVID-19, enrolled during active disease.

The V and J genes are TRBV7-8 and TRBJ1-2; D gene uncertain. Germline V gene sequence: CDR1 SGHVS, CDR2 FQNEAQ. The CDR3 totals 13 residues. V dropped 1 base and J dropped 7 bases, with 10 bases sitting between them. The CDR3 protein is CASSLGEEVGYTF. Written as DNA, the CDR3 is TGTGCCAGCAGCTTAGGAGAAGAAGTTGGCTACACCTTC.

This clone occurred a few times. The chain couples TRBV2 to TRBJ1-2; D is perhaps TRBD1 (6 bases). CDR1 and CDR2 (germline): SNHLY, FYNNEI. V lost 7 bases and J lost 4, with 16 bases in between. The CDR3 is 14 amino acids. CDR3 in amino acids: CASTDTGSLYGYTF. The CDR3, as DNA: TGTGCCAGCACCGATACAGGGTCCCTCTATGGCTACACCTTC.

The chain recombines TRBV5-1 with TRBJ2-2; a possible D gene is TRBD1 (5 bases). Per germline, CDR1 SGHRS and CDR2 YFSETQ. This CDR3 has 14 residues. V lost 0 bases to trimming and J lost 5 bases, with 8 bases between them. CDR3 in amino acids: CASSLAQGTGELFF. DNA of the CDR3: TGCGCCAGCAGCTTGGCTCAGGGAACCGGGGAGCTGTTTTTT.

The rearrangement uses TRBV3-1 (or the pseudogene TRBV3-2) and TRBJ2-1; 9 nucleotides align to TRBD2. The germline CDR1 and CDR2 sequences are LGHDT and YNNKEL (reference sequence). The ends lost 10 bases at V and 2 bases at J; junction bases unmatched: 6. The CDR3 extends over 14 amino acids. The CDR3 DNA reads as TGTGCCACGGCTCTAGCGGGGCCCTACAATGAGCAGTTCTTC. Protein sequence: CATALAGPYNEQFF.

Of note for this clone: The sample contains more than one DNA sequence encoding this CDR3. The V call is TRBV30, the J call TRBJ1-5, with D maybe TRBD1 (5 bases). Trimming removed 0 bases at V and 0 bases at J, with 9 bases between. This CDR3 region has 15 residues. Germline lookup yields CDR1 GTSNPN and CDR2 SVGIG (reference sequence). CDR3 sequence (DNA): TGTGCCTGGAGTGTAGGGGCGCTTAGCAATCAGCCCCAGCATTTT. It codes for CAWSVGALSNQPQHF.

V and J are TRBV18 and TRBJ1-2; 7 nucleotides align to TRBD1. The CDR3 is 14 amino acids. Per germline, CDR1 KGHSH and CDR2 LQKENI. Unmatched junction bases numbered 6, after V lost 4 bases and J lost 4 bases. CDR3 nucleotide sequence: TGTGCCAGCTCACTCGACAGGGCTTTCTATGGCTACACCTTC. Translated: CASSLDRAFYGYTF.

The chain has TRBV5-4 and TRBJ2-7; 13 bases agree with TRBD2. Germline V gives CDR1 SGHNT, CDR2 YYREEE (reference sequence). The CDR3 loop spans 15 amino acids. The V gene end was trimmed by 4 bases and the J gene end by 4 bases; junction bases not matched to a gene: 5. CDR3 residues: CASSTRTSGGYEQYF. CDR3 nucleotides: TGTGCCAGCAGCACCCGGACTAGCGGGGGATACGAGCAGTACTTC.

This clone has a handful of counts. The chain carries TRBV27 and TRBJ1-1, with 7 bases lining up with TRBD1. Germline loops: CDR1 MNHEY, CDR2 SMNVEV (reference sequence). The CDR3 runs to 15 residues. Trimming cost V 5 bases and J 2 bases; bases outside gene matches: 8. This CDR3 reads CASSRTGWGNTEAFF. The CDR3 coding sequence is TGTGCCAGCAGTCGGACAGGTTGGGGTAACACTGAAGCTTTCTTT.

The rearrangement uses TRBV19 and TRBJ1-1; TRBD1 agrees at 9 bases. The V gene's germline CDR1 is LNHDA and CDR2 SQIVND (reference sequence). The CDR3 is made up of 15 amino acids. V lost 3 bases and J lost 1; bases outside the gene matches: 3. CDR3 bases: TGTGCCAGTAGTATGTTGGGACAGGGGAACACTGAAGCTTTCTTT. Translating it yields CASSMLGQGNTEAFF.

V and J are TRBV15 and TRBJ1-3, with 8 bases identical to TRBD1. The CDR3 contains 16 residues. J gave up 4 bases and V 5 bases, and 10 bases lay outside the gene matches. The germline gives CDR1 LNHNV, CDR2 YYDKDF (reference sequence). The CDR3 here is CATSREDRVAGNTIYF. The DNA of the CDR3 is TGTGCCACCAGCCGGGAGGACAGGGTAGCAGGAAACACCATATATTTT.

The chain joins TRBV6-2 or TRBV6-3 to TRBJ1-2; D perhaps matches TRBD1 (5 bases). Trimming took 2 bases from V and 0 from J, leaving 13 bases between them. This CDR3 region has 16 residues. CDR1 and CDR2 from the germline V gene are MNHEY and SVGEGT. The CDR3 loop is CASSYDLLTANYGYTF. The CDR3 bases are TGTGCCAGCAGTTACGACCTCCTGACAGCTAACTATGGCTACACCTTC.

The genes are TRBV29-1 and TRBJ2-2; 8 nucleotides match TRBD1. In germline, CDR1 is SQVTM, CDR2 ANQGSEA. With V trimmed by 7 bases and J by 7 bases, 8 bases remained unmatched. This CDR3 has 13 residues. CDR3 residues: CSGRQGIGGELFF. The CDR3 DNA sequence: TGCAGCGGTAGACAGGGGATAGGCGGGGAGCTGTTTTTT.

V is TRBV7-3 and J is TRBJ2-3; 7 positions agree with TRBD2. Germline V CDR1 and CDR2: SGHTA, FQGTGA. J gave up 4 bases and V 8 bases, and 12 bases lay outside the gene matches. The CDR3 loop spans 15 amino acids. This chain's CDR3 is CASGPVGGGPDTQYF. The CDR3 DNA reads TGTGCCAGCGGCCCCGTGGGGGGAGGGCCAGATACGCAGTATTTT. The full variable domain, in which reference TRBV7-3 and TRBJ2-3 provide the parts outside the CDR3, is GAGVSQTPSNKVTEKGKYVELRCDPISGHTALYWYRQSLGQGPEFLIYFQGTGAADDSGLPNDRFFAVRPEGSVSTLKIQRTERGDSAVYLCASGPVGGGPDTQYFGPGTRLTVL.

The chain is built from TRBV12-3 or TRBV12-4 and TRBJ1-2; the D gene is possibly TRBD1 (5 bases). With 3 bases removed from V and 8 bases from J, the gap between germline ends came to 13 bases. The CDR3 runs 13 residues. The CDR3 sequence is CASSFSGPYGYTF. The CDR3, as DNA: TGTGCCAGCAGTTTCTCAGGGCCCTACGGCTACACCTTC.

The gene calls are TRBV4-3 and TRBJ1-6; 7 nucleotides align to TRBD1. V trimming: 3 bases; J trimming: 7 bases; junction bases outside the gene matches: 15. CDR3 length: 18 amino acids. Germline V lookup: CDR1 LGHNA, CDR2 YSLEER. Here the CDR3 reads CASSHLLTGSWSNSPLHF. The CDR3 region has the DNA TGCGCCAGCAGCCACCTCTTGACAGGGTCCTGGAGCAATTCACCCCTCCACTTT.

J is TRBJ1-5 and V is TRBV6-2 or TRBV6-3; D unresolved. In germline, CDR1 is MNHEY, CDR2 SVGEGT. The V end lost 2 bases, the J end lost 3 bases, and 11 bases lay between the germline ends. This CDR3 contains 15 residues. CDR3: CASSYIGLPNQPQHF. The CDR3 DNA sequence: TGTGCCAGCAGTTACATTGGACTTCCCAATCAGCCCCAGCATTTT.

The chain joins TRBV7-2 to TRBJ2-3; 7 positions agree with TRBD2. Germline V gene sequence: CDR1 SGHTA, CDR2 FQGNSA. Germline trimming cut 2 bases from V and 5 bases from J; bases unmatched to any gene: 1. The CDR3 is made up of 13 amino acids. The CDR3 protein is CASSLQREDTQYF. The CDR3 nucleotides read TGTGCCAGCAGCTTACAGCGGGAAGATACGCAGTATTTT. The variable domain in full, with the rest retrieved from reference TRBV7-2 and TRBJ2-3, is GAGVSQSPSNKVTEKGKDVELRCDPISGHTALYWYRQSLGQGLEFLIYFQGNSAPDKSGLPSDRFSAERTGGSVSTLTIQRTQQEDSAVYLCASSLQREDTQYFGPGTRLTVL.

This clone was counted between two and nine times. The rearrangement links TRBV9 to TRBJ2-1; 12 bases fit TRBD2. CDR1 and CDR2 from the germline V gene are SGDLS and YYNGEE. The CDR3 covers 14 residues. The ends lost 6 bases at V and 6 bases at J; junction bases unmatched: 4. The CDR3 nucleotides read TGTGCCAGCACGAGGACTAGCGGGGTCAATGAGCAGTTCTTC. Translation gives CASTRTSGVNEQFF.